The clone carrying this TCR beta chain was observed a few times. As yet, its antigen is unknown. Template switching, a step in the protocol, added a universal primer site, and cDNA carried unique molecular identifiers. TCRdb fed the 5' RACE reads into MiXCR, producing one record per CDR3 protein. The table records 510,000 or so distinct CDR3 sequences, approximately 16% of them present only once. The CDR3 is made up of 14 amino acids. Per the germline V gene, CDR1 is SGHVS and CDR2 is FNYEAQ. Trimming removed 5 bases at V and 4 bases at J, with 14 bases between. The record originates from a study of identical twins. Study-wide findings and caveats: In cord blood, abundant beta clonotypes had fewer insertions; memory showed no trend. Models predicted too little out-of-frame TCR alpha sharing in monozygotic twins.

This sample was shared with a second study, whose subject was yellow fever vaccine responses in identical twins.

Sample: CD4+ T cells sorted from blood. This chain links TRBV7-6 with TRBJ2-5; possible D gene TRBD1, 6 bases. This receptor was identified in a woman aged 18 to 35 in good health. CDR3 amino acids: CASSNLDRIETQYF. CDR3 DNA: TGTGCCAGCAGCAACCTAGACAGGATAGAGACCCAGTACTTC.